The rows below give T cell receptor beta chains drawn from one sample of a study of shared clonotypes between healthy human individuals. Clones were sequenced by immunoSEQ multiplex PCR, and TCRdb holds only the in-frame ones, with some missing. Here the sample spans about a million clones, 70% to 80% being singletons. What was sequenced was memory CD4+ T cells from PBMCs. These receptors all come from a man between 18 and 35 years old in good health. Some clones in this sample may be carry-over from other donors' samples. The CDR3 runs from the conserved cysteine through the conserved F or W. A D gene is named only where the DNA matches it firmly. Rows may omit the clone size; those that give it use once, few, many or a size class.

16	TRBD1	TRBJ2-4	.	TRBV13	TGTGCCAGCAGCTCTCGCGGACAGGTAGCCAAAAACATTCAGTACTTC	CASSSRGQVAKNIQYF
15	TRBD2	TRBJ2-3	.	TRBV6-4	TGTGCCAGCTGCCCTAGACGGCGGGAGACAGATACGCAGTATTTT	CASCPRRRETDTQYF
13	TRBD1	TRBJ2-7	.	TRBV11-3	TGTGCCAGCAGCTTGGGACAGGTCTACGAGCAGTACTTC	CASSLGQVYEQYF
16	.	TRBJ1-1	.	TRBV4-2	TGTGCCAGCAGCCAAGTCTATCAGGGAGTGTTGACTGAAGCTTTCTTT	CASSQVYQGVLTEAFF
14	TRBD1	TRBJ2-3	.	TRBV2	TGTGCCAGCAACAGGGACAGGGGTGCAGATACGCAGTATTTT	CASNRDRGADTQYF
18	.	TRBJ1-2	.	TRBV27	TGTGCCAGCAGTTCCCGACACATCCCGGTGAGGACTCATTATGGCTACACCTTC	CASSSRHIPVRTHYGYTF
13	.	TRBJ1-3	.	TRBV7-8	TGTGCCAGCAGCTTAGCGGAGGGAAACACCATATATTTT	CASSLAEGNTIYF
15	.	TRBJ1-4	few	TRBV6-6	TGTGCCAGCAGTTACTCCGAGGGGAATGGAGGAAAACTGTTTTTT	CASSYSEGNGGKLFF
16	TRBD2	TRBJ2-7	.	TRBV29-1	TGCAGCGTTGAAGGCGGAACAGCGGGAGAATACAACGAGCAGTACTTC	CSVEGGTAGEYNEQYF
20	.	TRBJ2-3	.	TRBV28	TGTGCCAGCAGTTTATCATTAAGGGGCCGCGGCATATCTGGGGTAGATACGCAGTATTTT	CASSLSLRGRGISGVDTQYF
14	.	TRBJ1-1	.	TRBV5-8	TGTGCCAGCAGCCCGATGGGCGGTTACACTGAAGCTTTCTTT	CASSPMGGYTEAFF
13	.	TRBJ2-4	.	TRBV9	TGTGCCAGCAGCGTTTGGGACTCTAACATTCAGTACTTC	CASSVWDSNIQYF
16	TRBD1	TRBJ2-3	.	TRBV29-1	TGCAGCGTCCACTCTAGGACAGGGGCTGCACAGGATACGCAGTATTTT	CSVHSRTGAAQDTQYF
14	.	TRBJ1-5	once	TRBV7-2	TGTGCCAGCAGCTTCGATATGAGCAATCAGCCCCAGCATTTT	CASSFDMSNQPQHF
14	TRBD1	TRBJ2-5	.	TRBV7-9	TGTGCCAGCAGCCAACGGACAGGCGCGGAGACCCAGTACTTC	CASSQRTGAETQYF
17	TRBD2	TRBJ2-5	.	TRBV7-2	TGTGCCAGCAGCTTAGTTGAGGCGGGAGGAGGTCAAGAGACCCAGTACTTC	CASSLVEAGGGQETQYF
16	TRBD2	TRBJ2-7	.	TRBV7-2	TGTGCCAGCAGCTCGAACTTAGCGGGTAGCTCCTACGAGCAGTACTTC	CASSSNLAGSSYEQYF
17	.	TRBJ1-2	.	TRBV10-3	TGTGCCATCACCGAAAGAACGCAGGGCGGGGGTAACTATGGCTACACCTTC	CAITERTQGGGNYGYTF
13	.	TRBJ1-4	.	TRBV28	TGTGCCAGCAGTTTAGCGGGGAATGAAAAACTGTTTTTT	CASSLAGNEKLFF
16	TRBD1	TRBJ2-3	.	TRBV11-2	TGTGCCAGCAGCTTCACCACAGGGGGCAAGGCAGATACGCAGTATTTT	CASSFTTGGKADTQYF
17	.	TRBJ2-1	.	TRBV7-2	TGTGCCAGCAGCCAATTCTACGGGACCTCCTCCTACAATGAGCAGTTCTTC	CASSQFYGTSSYNEQFF
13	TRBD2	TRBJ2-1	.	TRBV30	TGTGCCTGGAGTCTGACTAGCGGCAATGAGCAGTTCTTC	CAWSLTSGNEQFF
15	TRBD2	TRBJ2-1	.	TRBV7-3	TGTGCCAGCAGCTTACTGGCGGGAGTGGCCGATGAGCAGTTCTTC	CASSLLAGVADEQFF
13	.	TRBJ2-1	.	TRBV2	TGTGCCACATGGGGAGTTAAGTACAATGAGCAGTTCTTC	CATWGVKYNEQFF
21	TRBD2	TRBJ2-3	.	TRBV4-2	TGTGCCAGCAGCCAAAGTCCGGGACTAGCGGGAGGTTTATCTGGCACAGATACGCAGTATTTT	CASSQSPGLAGGLSGTDTQYF
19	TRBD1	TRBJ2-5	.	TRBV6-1	TGTGCCAGCAGTGACGGGCGGTATACCGGGACAGGGAATACGGAGACCCAGTACTTC	CASSDGRYTGTGNTETQYF
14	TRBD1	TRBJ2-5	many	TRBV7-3	TGTGCCAGCAGGAACAGGGGGCTAAGGGAGACCCAGTACTTC	CASRNRGLRETQYF
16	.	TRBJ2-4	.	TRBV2	TGTGCCAGCAGCCCCAGGGGTAACCTAGCCAAAAACATTCAGTACTTC	CASSPRGNLAKNIQYF
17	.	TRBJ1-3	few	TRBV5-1	TGCGCCAGCAGCTTGGGAGCCGCTACCCCATCTGGAAACACCATATATTTT	CASSLGAATPSGNTIYF
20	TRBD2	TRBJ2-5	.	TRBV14	TGTGCCAGCAGCCAAGGAGGAGGGACTAGCGGACCATTGGGGAGAGAGACCCAGTACTTC	CASSQGGGTSGPLGRETQYF
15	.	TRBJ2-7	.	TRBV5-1	TGCGCCAGCAGCTTGGACTTTGGGGGGACCTACGAGCAGTACTTC	CASSLDFGGTYEQYF
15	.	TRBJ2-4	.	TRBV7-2	TGTGCCAGCAGCTTAGGAGGGACGGCCAAAAACATTCAGTACTTC	CASSLGGTAKNIQYF
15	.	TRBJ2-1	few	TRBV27	TGTGCCAGCAGTTTGGTCGGGGCGTCCTACAATGAGCAGTTCTTC	CASSLVGASYNEQFF
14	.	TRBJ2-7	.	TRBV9	TGTGCCAGCAGCGTAGGGACAGCTTCCTACGAGCAGTACTTC	CASSVGTASYEQYF
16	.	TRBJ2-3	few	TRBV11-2	TGTGCCAGCAGCTCCTTTGGAAGTCCTTTCACAGATACGCAGTATTTT	CASSSFGSPFTDTQYF
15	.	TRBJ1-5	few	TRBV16	TGTGCCAGCAGCCTCTCGTGGGAGAGCAATCAGCCCCAGCATTTT	CASSLSWESNQPQHF
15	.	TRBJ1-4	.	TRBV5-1	TGCGCCAGCAGCTTGGTGGGCACCACTAATGAAAAACTGTTTTTT	CASSLVGTTNEKLFF
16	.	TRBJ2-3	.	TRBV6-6	TGTGCCAGCAGTAGTAACAGGCCTGGGGGCACAGATACGCAGTATTTT	CASSSNRPGGTDTQYF
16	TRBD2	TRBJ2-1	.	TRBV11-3	TGTGCCAGCAGCTCCGGGACTAGCGTTTCCTACAATGAGCAGTTCTTC	CASSSGTSVSYNEQFF
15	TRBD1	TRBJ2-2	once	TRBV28	TGTGCCAGCAGTTCGGGACAGGGAAACACCGGGGAGCTGTTTTTT	CASSSGQGNTGELFF
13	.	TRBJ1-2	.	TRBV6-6	TGTGCCAGCATCTCCTGGGGGGCTGTTGGCTACACCTTC	CASISWGAVGYTF
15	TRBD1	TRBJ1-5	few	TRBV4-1	TGCGCCAGCAGCCAAGAACCGACAGGGCGGCCGGTTTCGCATTTT	CASSQEPTGRPVSHF
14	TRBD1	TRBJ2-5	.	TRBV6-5	TGTGCCAGCAGCCAGGACAGGGTGAGGGAGACCCAGTACTTC	CASSQDRVRETQYF
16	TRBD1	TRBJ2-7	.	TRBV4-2	TGTGCCAGCAGCCATAACAACCGGGACAGGACCCACGAGCAGTACTTC	CASSHNNRDRTHEQYF
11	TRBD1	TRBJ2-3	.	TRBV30	TGTGCCTGGAGAGCAGGGGACAGACAGTATTTT	CAWRAGDRQYF
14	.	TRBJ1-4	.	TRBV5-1	TGCGCCAGCAGCTTTGGTCAGAATAATGAAAAACTGTTTTTT	CASSFGQNNEKLFF
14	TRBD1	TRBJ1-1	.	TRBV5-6	TGTGCCAGCAGCCGACAGGGATTGGGAACTGAAGCTTTCTTT	CASSRQGLGTEAFF
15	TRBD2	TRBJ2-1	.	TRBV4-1	TGCGCCAGCAGCCGACCACTAGCGGGATTATATGAGCAGTTCTTC	CASSRPLAGLYEQFF
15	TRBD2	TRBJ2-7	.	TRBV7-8	TGTGCCAGCAGCTTAGGACTAGCGGTTCCCTACGAGCAGTACTTC	CASSLGLAVPYEQYF
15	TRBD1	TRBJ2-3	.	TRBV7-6	TGTGCCAGCAGCCGACAGGGGGGAGGGACAGATACGCAGTATTTT	CASSRQGGGTDTQYF
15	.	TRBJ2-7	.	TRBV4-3	TGCGCCAGCAGCCAAGGGGCCGGGACCCTTACGAAGCAGTACTTC	CASSQGAGTLTKQYF
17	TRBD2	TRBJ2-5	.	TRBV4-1	TGCGCCAGCAGCATGCCTAGCGGGAGGGCCGGCCAAGAGACCCAGTACTTC	CASSMPSGRAGQETQYF
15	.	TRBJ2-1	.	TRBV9	TGTGCCAGCAGCGCGGGAGCCTCGCCGAGGGGTGAGCAGTTCTTC	CASSAGASPRGEQFF
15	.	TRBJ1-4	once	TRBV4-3	TGCGCCAGCAGCCAAGAAAGTTCGGGGCGTGAAAAACTGTTTTTT	CASSQESSGREKLFF
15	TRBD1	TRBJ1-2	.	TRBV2	TGTGCCAGCAGTGGCGAGAAGGGACAGACCTATGGCTACACCTTC	CASSGEKGQTYGYTF
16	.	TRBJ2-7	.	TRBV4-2	TGTGCCAGCAGCCAGGAAACCGGGACACTGAACTACGAGCAGTACTTC	CASSQETGTLNYEQYF
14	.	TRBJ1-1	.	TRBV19	TGTGCCAGTAGTATTTGGCAGTTGAACACTGAAGCTTTCTTT	CASSIWQLNTEAFF
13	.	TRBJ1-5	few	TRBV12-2	TGTGCAAGTCATCCTCAGTGGGCGTCGGCCCAGCATTTT	CASHPQWASAQHF
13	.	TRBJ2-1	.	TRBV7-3	TGTGCCAGCAGCGCCCAGGTGGTGAATGAGCAGTTCTTC	CASSAQVVNEQFF